This TCR beta chain is drawn from a study of shared clonotypes between healthy human individuals. The study, taken as a whole, reports: Despite large depth, sorted-subset datasets appeared incompletely sequenced.

CD8 cells regarded as naive lacked CD45RO, were positively chosen for CCR7, and omitted terminally differentiated effector memory CD45RA+ cells. In regard to this clone: What it recognizes is unknown.

Using immunoSEQ multiplex PCR, the repertoire was profiled, and TCRdb retains in-frame clones only, with some absent. Of some 2,100,000 clones in the sample, about 93% were seen once. Sequencing was carried out using naive CD8+ T cells from PBMCs. The sequence was obtained from a young man in good health. Some clones in this sample may be carry-over from other donors' samples.

The DNA of the CDR3 is TGTGCCAGCAGCTTACAGCGGGAAGGGTTCGAGCAGTACTTC. Protein product: CASSLQREGFEQYF. The chain uses TRBV7-6 and TRBJ2-7, with 7 bases aligning to TRBD2. Germline V gene sequence: CDR1 SGHVS, CDR2 FNYEAQ. This CDR3 is built from 14 residues. V dropped 2 bases and J dropped 6; count of bases not matched to a gene: 7. Filled out from reference TRBV7-6 and TRBJ2-7, the complete variable domain reads GAGVSQSPRYKVTKRGQDVALRCDPISGHVSLYWYRQALGQGPEFLTYFNYEAQQDKSGLPNDRFSAERPEGSISTLTIQRTEQRDSAMYRCASSLQREGFEQYFGPGTRLTVT.